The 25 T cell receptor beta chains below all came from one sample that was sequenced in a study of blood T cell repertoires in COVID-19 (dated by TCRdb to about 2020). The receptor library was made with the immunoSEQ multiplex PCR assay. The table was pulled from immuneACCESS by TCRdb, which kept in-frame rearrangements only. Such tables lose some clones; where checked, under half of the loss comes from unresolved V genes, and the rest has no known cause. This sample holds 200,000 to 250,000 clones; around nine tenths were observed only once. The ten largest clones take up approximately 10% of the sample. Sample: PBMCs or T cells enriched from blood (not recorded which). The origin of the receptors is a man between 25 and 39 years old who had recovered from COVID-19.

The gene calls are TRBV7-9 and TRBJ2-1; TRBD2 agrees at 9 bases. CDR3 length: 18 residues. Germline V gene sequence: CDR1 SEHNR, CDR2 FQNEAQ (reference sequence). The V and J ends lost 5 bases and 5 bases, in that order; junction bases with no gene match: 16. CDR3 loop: CASSRGRIGGRADNEQFF. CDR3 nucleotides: TGTGCCAGCAGCCGGGGCCGGATCGGCGGGAGGGCCGACAATGAGCAGTTCTTC.

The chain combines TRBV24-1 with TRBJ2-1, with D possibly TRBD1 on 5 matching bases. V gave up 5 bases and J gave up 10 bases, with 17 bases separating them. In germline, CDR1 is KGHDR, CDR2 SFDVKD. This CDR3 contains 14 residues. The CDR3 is CATSVREGEMEQFF. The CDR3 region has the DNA TGTGCCACCAGTGTTCGAGAAGGGGAAATGGAGCAGTTCTTC.

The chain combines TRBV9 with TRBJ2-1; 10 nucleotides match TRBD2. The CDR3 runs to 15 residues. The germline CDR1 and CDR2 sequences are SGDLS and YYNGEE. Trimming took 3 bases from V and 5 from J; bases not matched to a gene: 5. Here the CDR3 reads CASSATSGVHNEQFF. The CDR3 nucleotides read TGTGCCAGCAGCGCCACTAGCGGGGTGCACAATGAGCAGTTCTTC.

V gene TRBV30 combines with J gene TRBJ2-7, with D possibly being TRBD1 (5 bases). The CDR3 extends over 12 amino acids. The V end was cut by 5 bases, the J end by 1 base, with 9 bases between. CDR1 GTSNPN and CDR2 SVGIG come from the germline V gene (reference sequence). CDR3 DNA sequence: TGTGCCTGGGGAAGACAGTCCTACGAGCAGTACTTC. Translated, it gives CAWGRQSYEQYF.

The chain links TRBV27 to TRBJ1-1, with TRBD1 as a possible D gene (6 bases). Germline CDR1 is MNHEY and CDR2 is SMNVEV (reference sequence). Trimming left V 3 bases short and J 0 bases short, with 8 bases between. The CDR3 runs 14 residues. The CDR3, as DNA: TGTGCCAGCAGTTTCGGGGGGCTGAACACTGAAGCTTTCTTT. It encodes CASSFGGLNTEAFF.

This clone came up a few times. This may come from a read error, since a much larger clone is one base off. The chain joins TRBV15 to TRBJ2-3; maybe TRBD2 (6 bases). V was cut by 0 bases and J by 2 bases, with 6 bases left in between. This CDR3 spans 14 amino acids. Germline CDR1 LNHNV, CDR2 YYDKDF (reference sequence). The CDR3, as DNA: TGTGCCACCAGCAGAGAGGACTACACAGATACGCAGTATTTT. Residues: CATSREDYTDTQYF. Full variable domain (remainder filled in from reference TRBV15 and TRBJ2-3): DAMVIQNPRYQVTQFGKPVTLSCSQTLNHNVMYWYQQKSSQAPKLLFHYYDKDFNNEADTPDNFQSRRPNTSFCFLDIRSPGLGDTAMYLCATSREDYTDTQYFGPGTRLTVL.

CDR3 coding DNA: TGCGCCAGCAGCTTGGCCGTTAAGAACACTGAAGCTTTCTTT. It specifies CASSLAVKNTEAFF. This chain links TRBV5-1 with TRBJ1-1; D not resolved. The germline CDR1 and CDR2 sequences are SGHRS and YFSETQ. The CDR3 runs to 14 residues. V lost 0 bases, J lost 1 base, and 7 bases lay in between.

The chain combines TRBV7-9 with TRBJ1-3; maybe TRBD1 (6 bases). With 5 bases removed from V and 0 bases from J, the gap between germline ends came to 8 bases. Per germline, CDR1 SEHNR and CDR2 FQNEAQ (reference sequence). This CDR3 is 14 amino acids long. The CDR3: CASSEQGSGNTIYF. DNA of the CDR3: TGTGCCAGCAGCGAACAGGGCTCTGGAAACACCATATATTTT.

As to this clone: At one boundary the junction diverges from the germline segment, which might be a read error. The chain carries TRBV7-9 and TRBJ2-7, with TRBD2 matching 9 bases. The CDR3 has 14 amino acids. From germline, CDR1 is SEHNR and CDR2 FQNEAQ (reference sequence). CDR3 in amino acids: CASSLAGLSYEQYF. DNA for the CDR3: TGTGCCAGCAGCCTAGCGGGGCTTTCCTACGAGCAGTACTTC.

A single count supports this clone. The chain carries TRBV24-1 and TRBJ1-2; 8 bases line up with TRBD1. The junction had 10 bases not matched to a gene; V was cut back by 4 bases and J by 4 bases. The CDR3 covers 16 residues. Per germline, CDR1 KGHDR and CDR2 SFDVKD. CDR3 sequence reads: CATSDPGTGGIYGYTF. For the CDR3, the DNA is TGTGCCACCAGTGACCCCGGGACAGGTGGAATCTATGGCTACACCTTC.

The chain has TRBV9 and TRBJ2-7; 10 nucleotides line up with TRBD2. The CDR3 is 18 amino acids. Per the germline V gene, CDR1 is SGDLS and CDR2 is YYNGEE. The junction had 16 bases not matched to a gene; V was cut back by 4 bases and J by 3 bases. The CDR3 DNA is TGTGCCAGCAGCCCCCGATTCGGGGCTAGCGGGGGATTCTACGAGCAGTACTTC. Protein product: CASSPRFGASGGFYEQYF.

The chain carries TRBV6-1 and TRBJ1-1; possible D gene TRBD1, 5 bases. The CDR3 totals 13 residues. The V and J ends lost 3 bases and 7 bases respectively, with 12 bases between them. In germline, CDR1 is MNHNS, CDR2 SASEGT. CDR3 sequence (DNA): TGTGCCAGCAGTGAGCACGTAGACAGTGAAGCTTTCTTT. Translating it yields CASSEHVDSEAFF.

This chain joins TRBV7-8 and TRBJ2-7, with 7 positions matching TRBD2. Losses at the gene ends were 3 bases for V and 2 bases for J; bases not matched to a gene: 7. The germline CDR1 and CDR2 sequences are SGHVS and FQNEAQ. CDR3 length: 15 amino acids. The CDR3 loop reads CASSFSRAGAYEQYF. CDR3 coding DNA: TGTGCCAGCAGCTTTTCCCGGGCGGGAGCCTACGAGCAGTACTTC.

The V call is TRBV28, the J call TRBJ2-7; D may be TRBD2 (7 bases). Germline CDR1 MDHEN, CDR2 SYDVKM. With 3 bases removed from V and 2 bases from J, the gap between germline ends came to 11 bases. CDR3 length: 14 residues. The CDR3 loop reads CASSLGGAPYEQYF. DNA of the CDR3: TGTGCCAGCAGTTTGGGGGGGGCCCCCTACGAGCAGTACTTC.

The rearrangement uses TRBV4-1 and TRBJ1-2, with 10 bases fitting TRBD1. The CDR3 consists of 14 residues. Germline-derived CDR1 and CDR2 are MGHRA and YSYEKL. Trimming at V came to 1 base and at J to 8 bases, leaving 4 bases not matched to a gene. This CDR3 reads CASSQGQGARGYTF. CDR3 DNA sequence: TGCGCCAGCAGCCAAGGACAGGGGGCGCGCGGCTACACCTTC.

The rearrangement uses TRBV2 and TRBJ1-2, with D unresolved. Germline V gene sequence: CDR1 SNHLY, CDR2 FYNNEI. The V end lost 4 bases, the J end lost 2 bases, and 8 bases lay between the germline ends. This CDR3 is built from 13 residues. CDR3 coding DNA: TGTGCCAGCAGTGGAGGGTTCAACTATGGCTACACCTTC. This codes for CASSGGFNYGYTF.

The CDR3 loop is CASSSGERRAINEQFF. Here the CDR3 DNA reads TGCGCCAGCAGCTCTGGTGAGCGGAGGGCGATCAATGAGCAGTTCTTC. V gene TRBV5-1 combines with J gene TRBJ2-1, with D possibly being TRBD2 (6 bases). This CDR3 region has 16 residues. V dropped 3 bases and J dropped 6 bases, with 19 bases sitting between them. CDR1 is SGHRS, CDR2 YFSETQ, per germline.

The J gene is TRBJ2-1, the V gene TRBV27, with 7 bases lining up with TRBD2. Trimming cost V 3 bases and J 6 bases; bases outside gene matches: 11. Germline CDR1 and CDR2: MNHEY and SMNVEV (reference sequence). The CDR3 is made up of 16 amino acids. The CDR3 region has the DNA TGTGCCAGCAGTTTCACAAACACCGGGAGGCTCAATGAGCAGTTCTTC. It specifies CASSFTNTGRLNEQFF.

CDR3 residues: CASSLGSGGVQETQYF. DNA for the CDR3: TGTGCCAGCAGCTTAGGTAGCGGGGGGGTTCAAGAGACCCAGTACTTC. The chain links TRBV7-8 to TRBJ2-5, with 11 bases aligning to TRBD2. V shed 1 base, J shed 2 bases, and the junction held 3 bases outside the gene matches. The germline V gene has CDR1 SGHVS and CDR2 FQNEAQ. The CDR3 totals 16 residues.

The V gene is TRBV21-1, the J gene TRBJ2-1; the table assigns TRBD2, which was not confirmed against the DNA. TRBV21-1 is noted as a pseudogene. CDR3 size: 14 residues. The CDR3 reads CATIAGITYNEQFF. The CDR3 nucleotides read TGTGCCACCATAGCGGGAATCACCTACAATGAGCAGTTCTTC.

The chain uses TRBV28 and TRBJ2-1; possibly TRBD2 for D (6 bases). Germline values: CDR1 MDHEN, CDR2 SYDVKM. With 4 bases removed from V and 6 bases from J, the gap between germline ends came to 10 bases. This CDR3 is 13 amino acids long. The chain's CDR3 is CASSSGLPNEQFF. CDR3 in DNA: TGTGCCAGCAGTTCAGGACTACCCAATGAGCAGTTCTTC.

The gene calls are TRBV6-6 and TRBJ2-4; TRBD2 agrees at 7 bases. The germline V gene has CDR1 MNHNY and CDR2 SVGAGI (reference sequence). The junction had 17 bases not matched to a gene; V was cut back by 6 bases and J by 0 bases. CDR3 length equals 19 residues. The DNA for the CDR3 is TGTGCCAGCAGCTCACGTGCGGGGAGGGCCAATCTAGCCAAAAACATTCAGTACTTC. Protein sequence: CASSSRAGRANLAKNIQYF.

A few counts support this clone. The CDR3 bases are TGTGCCACCACTGGGGTGACTAGCGGGAACTACGAGCAGTACTTC. This encodes CATTGVTSGNYEQYF. The chain recombines TRBV10-3 with TRBJ2-7; the match to TRBD2 covers 11 bases. The CDR3 consists of 15 residues. V lost 10 bases, J lost 3 bases, and 11 bases stayed unmatched. Germline CDR1 is ENHRY and CDR2 is SYGVKD.

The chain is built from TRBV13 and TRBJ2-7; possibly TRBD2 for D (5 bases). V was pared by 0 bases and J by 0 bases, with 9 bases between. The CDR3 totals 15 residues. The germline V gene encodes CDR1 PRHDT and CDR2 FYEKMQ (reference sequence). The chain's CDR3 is CASSLGPGSSYEQYF. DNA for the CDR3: TGTGCCAGCAGCTTAGGTCCGGGGAGCTCCTACGAGCAGTACTTC.

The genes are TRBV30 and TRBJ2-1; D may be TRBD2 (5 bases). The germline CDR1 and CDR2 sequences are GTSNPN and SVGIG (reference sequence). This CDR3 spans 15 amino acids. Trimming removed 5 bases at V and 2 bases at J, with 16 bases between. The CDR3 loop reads CAWAGWEFPYNEQFF. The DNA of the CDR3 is TGTGCCTGGGCGGGTTGGGAGTTCCCCTACAATGAGCAGTTCTTC.